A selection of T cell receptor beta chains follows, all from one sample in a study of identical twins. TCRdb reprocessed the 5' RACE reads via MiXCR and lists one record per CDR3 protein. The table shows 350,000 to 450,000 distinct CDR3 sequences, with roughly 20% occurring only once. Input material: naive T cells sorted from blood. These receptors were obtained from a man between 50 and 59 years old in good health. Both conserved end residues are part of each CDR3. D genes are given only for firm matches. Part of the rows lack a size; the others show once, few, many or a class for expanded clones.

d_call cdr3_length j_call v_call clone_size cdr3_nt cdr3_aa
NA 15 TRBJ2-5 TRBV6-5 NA TGTGCCAGCAGTTACAGCTGGGGGTCCCAAGAGACCCAGTACTTC CASSYSWGSQETQYF
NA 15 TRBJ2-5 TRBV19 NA TGTGCCAGTAGTATCCGGTGGCAGGGGAAAGAGACCCAGTACTTC CASSIRWQGKETQYF
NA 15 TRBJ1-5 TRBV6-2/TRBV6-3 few TGTGCCAGCAGTTACCCCGACAGAACCAATCAGCCCCAGCATTTT CASSYPDRTNQPQHF
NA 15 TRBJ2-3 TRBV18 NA TGTGCCAGCTCGAGAGACGGGACTGGGGAGGATACGCAGTATTTT CASSRDGTGEDTQYF
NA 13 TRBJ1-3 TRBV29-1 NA TGCAGCGTTGCCACGACCTCTGGAAACACCATATATTTT CSVATTSGNTIYF
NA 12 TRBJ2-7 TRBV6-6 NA TGTGCCAGCAGTTCCCCAACCTACGAGCAGTACTTC CASSSPTYEQYF
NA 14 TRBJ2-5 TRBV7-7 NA TGTGCCAGCAGCCTAGGGGTGCGGCGAGAGACCCAGTACTTC CASSLGVRRETQYF
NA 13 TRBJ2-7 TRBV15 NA TGTGCCACCAGCACATCCCCAAGCTACGAGCAGTACTTC CATSTSPSYEQYF
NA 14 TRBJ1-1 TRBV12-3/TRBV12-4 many TGTGCCAGCACGGCAGAAACCATGAACACTGAAGCTTTCTTT CASTAETMNTEAFF
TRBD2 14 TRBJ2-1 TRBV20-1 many TGCAGTGCTGCCAAGACTAGCGGGATTAATGAGCAGTTCTTC CSAAKTSGINEQFF